This TCR beta chain was observed in a study of tumor-infiltrating lymphocytes in primary liver carcinoma. General observations from the study: Blood had a significantly lower top-250-clone fraction than tumors did (p = 0.039).

Scientists recovered RNA and DNA together from approximately 20-30 mg of unsorted bulk tissue. Surgical resection was the treatment these patients received for primary liver carcinoma. To note about this clonotype: What it binds is not known. At one boundary the junction diverges from the germline segment, which might be a read error.

Starting from approximately 500 ng of total RNA, TCR beta cDNA was produced with a primer in the constant region. Three-round nested multiplex PCR performed with slightly modified ARM-PCR produced the TCR beta libraries. TCRdb recomputed calls from the multiplex PCR reads with MiXCR, one row per CDR3 protein. Here the sample spans roughly 36,000 distinct CDR3 sequences, approximately 82% being singletons. Sequenced: tumor-adjacent normal liver tissue. The sequence came from a man aged 40-55 years with primary liver carcinoma and hepatitis B virus infection.

CDR3 protein: CARSDSGLGYEQYF. The CDR3 coding sequence is TGCGCCAGGAGTGATTCGGGACTAGGCTACGAGCAGTACTTC. The chain joins TRBV10-2 to TRBJ2-7; 8 bases fit TRBD2. This CDR3 comprises 14 residues. Germline lookup yields CDR1 WSHSY and CDR2 SAAADI.